Below, 21 T cell receptor beta chains from the same sample are listed, as sequenced in a study of Graves' ophthalmopathy and Graves' hyperthyroidism. RNA transcripts served as template for amplifying TCR beta CDR3 sequences. Second-round multiplex PCR came after a first-round RT-PCR that employed HTBI primers. TCRdb analysed the multiplex PCR reads with MiXCR anew, one entry per CDR3 protein. The table includes about 1.1 million distinct CDR3 sequences, about 40% detected once. Material for sequencing was peripheral blood or thyroid tissue (not recorded which). The receptor set was obtained from an adult man with Graves' hyperthyroidism.

This clonotype was seen a single time. This may come from a read error, since a much larger clone is one base off. The chain recombines TRBV7-9 with TRBJ1-5, with TRBD1 matching 9 bases. The CDR3 extends over 17 amino acids. CDR1 is SEHNR, CDR2 FQNEAQ, per germline (reference sequence). V lost 5 bases and J lost 0; bases outside the gene matches: 8. The CDR3 nucleotides read TGTGCCAGCAGCCCTCGACCGGGACAGGGTAGCAATCAGCCCCAGCATTTT. Translated, it gives CASSPRPGQGSNQPQHF. The whole variable domain, remainder taken from reference TRBV7-9 and TRBJ1-5, is DTGVSQNPRHKITKRGQNVTFRCDPISEHNRLYWYRQTLGQGPEFLTYFQNEAQLEKSRLLSDRFSAERPKGSFSTLEIQRTEQGDSAMYLCASSPRPGQGSNQPQHFGDGTRLSIL.

The chain carries TRBV10-3 and TRBJ1-2; TRBD1 is a possible D gene (5 bases). CDR1 is ENHRY and CDR2 is SYGVKD in the germline V gene. V was trimmed by 6 bases and J by 5 bases, leaving 10 bases between them. The CDR3 runs 12 residues. In DNA form, the CDR3 reads TGTGCCATCAGCGACCAGGGTTATGGCTACACCTTC. Protein product: CAISDQGYGYTF.

Comment on this clonotype: A much larger clone differs from this one at a single base, so this may be a read error. The rearrangement joins TRBV3-1 to TRBJ2-7; either TRBD1 or TRBD2 may fit D (5 bases each). Between the trimmed V and J ends, which lost 11 bases and 7 bases, there was a span of 18 bases. This CDR3 has 12 amino acids. Germline loops: CDR1 LGHDT, CDR2 YNNKEL (reference sequence). The CDR3 region is CAGTRGAEEQYF. For the CDR3, the DNA is TGTGCCGGCACTAGAGGGGCGGAGGAGCAGTACTTC.

This clonotype was seen repeatedly, ten times or more. The chain carries TRBV2 and TRBJ2-7; a possible D gene is TRBD1 (5 bases). Trimming stripped 3 bases from V and 1 base from J, with 10 bases between. This CDR3 region has 14 residues. Germline values: CDR1 SNHLY, CDR2 FYNNEI. This CDR3 reads CASSDWQGSYEQYF. CDR3 nucleotide sequence: TGTGCCAGCAGTGACTGGCAGGGTTCCTACGAGCAGTACTTC.

The chain combines TRBV10-1 with TRBJ2-5; 10 bases are shared with TRBD2. V was clipped by 0 bases and J by 5 bases; unmatched bases: 6. Germline V lookup: CDR1 WNHNN, CDR2 SYGVQD (reference sequence). This CDR3 is 16 amino acids long. The CDR3 spells CASSESKLAGVETQYF. The CDR3 nucleotides are TGCGCCAGCAGTGAGTCGAAGCTAGCGGGAGTGGAGACCCAGTACTTC.

This clonotype was seen more than once but under ten times. The V and J genes are TRBV29-1 and TRBJ1-6; D gene unclear. The CDR3 runs to 12 residues. CDR1 is SQVTM, CDR2 ANQGSEA, per germline. V was cut by 6 bases and J by 5 bases, with 8 bases left in between. CDR3 region: CSVQQDNSPLHF. Written as DNA, the CDR3 is TGCAGCGTCCAACAAGATAATTCACCCCTCCACTTT. Variable domain in full (rest from reference TRBV29-1 and TRBJ1-6): SAVISQKPSRDICQRGTSLTIQCQVDSQVTMMFWYRQQPGQSLTLIATANQGSEATYESGFVIDKFPISRPNLTFSTLTVSNMSPEDSSIYLCSVQQDNSPLHFGNGTRLTVT.

This clonotype was recorded once. This CDR3 fails to terminate in the conserved phenylalanine or tryptophan, so it likely reflects a read error. The chain is built from TRBV10-3 and TRBJ2-5; TRBD1 might be the D (5 bases). V gave up 4 bases and J gave up 0 bases, with 12 bases separating them. The CDR3 consists of 15 residues. Germline CDR1 is ENHRY and CDR2 is SYGVKD. CDR3 residues: CAISVTRAYQETQYV. In nucleotides, the CDR3 is TGTGCCATCAGTGTTACCAGGGCGTACCAAGAGACCCAGTACGTC.

V and J are TRBV15 and TRBJ2-7; 10 bases are shared with TRBD2. This CDR3 is 16 amino acids long. The germline V gene has CDR1 LNHNV and CDR2 YYDKDF (reference sequence). V shed 1 base and J 3 bases; nucleotides not matched to a gene: 6. CDR3 in amino acids: CATSRVSPSGGYEQYF. The DNA for the CDR3 is TGTGCCACCAGCAGAGTTTCGCCTAGCGGGGGCTACGAGCAGTACTTC.

This clonotype was counted a few times. The chain links TRBV7-2 to TRBJ2-7, with 11 bases lining up with TRBD1. Germline V gene sequence: CDR1 SGHTA, CDR2 FQGNSA. The CDR3 spans 17 residues. V was pared by 2 bases and J by 2 bases, with 8 bases of the junction left unmatched. Written as DNA, the CDR3 is TGTGCCAGCAGCTTATGGGAACCGGGACAGGGGGCCTACGAGCAGTACTTC. As protein: CASSLWEPGQGAYEQYF.

In regard to this clonotype: A much bigger clone sits one base away, suggesting this may be a read error. The V and J genes are TRBV7-2 and TRBJ2-5; 7 nucleotides line up with TRBD1. The CDR3 covers 14 residues. CDR1 is SGHTA, CDR2 FQGNSA, per germline. V shed 2 bases, J shed 5 bases, and the junction held 5 bases outside the gene matches. CDR3 sequence (DNA): TGTGCCAGCAGCTTACTCAGGGGGATGGAGACCCAGTACTTC. Protein product: CASSLLRGMETQYF.

This clonotype has ten or more counts. The chain joins TRBV10-3 to TRBJ1-1; 7 bases agree with TRBD1. The CDR3 runs 14 residues. Germline CDR1 and CDR2: ENHRY and SYGVKD. With V trimmed by 3 bases and J by 5 bases, 6 bases remained unmatched. CDR3 sequence: CAISDTGVGTEAFF. CDR3 coding DNA: TGTGCCATCAGTGACACAGGGGTTGGGACTGAAGCTTTCTTT.

This clonotype occurred a few times. This chain connects TRBV12-3 or TRBV12-4 to TRBJ1-5; 9 bases are shared with TRBD1. The V and J ends lost 2 bases and 7 bases, in that order; junction bases with no gene match: 9. The CDR3 extends over 16 amino acids. Here the CDR3 DNA reads TGTGCCAGCAGTTTATCCCCGGGACAGGGCGGACAGCCCCAGCATTTT. This gives the protein CASSLSPGQGGQPQHF.

The chain has TRBV29-1 and TRBJ1-2; D might be TRBD1 (6 bases). From germline, CDR1 is SQVTM and CDR2 ANQGSEA. Trimming took off 8 bases at V and 6 bases at J, with 16 bases between the two ends. This CDR3 is 12 amino acids long. Here the CDR3 reads CSFGNNRDGYTF. DNA for the CDR3: TGCAGCTTCGGGAACAACAGGGATGGCTACACCTTC.

To note about this clonotype: The final CDR3 position lacks the conserved phenylalanine or tryptophan, pointing to a likely read error. The DNA is omitted, as the CDR3 cannot be located on it reliably, and the CDR3 follows TCRdb's listing. The chain uses TRBV10-3 and TRBJ1-1; TRBD1 reflects the table's D call only, with no check against the DNA. Germline CDR1 and CDR2: ENHRY and SYGVKD. The CDR3 numbers 13 amino acids, ends counted. Here the CDR3 reads CAISPTGEREAFL.

This clonotype was seen at least ten times. V usage is TRBV25-1 and J usage is TRBJ1-5; 7 bases align to TRBD1. The germline V gene encodes CDR1 MGHDK and CDR2 SYGVNS. The ends lost 4 bases at V and 0 bases at J; junction bases unmatched: 3. The CDR3 loop spans 15 amino acids. The chain's CDR3 is CASSANRGSNQPQHF. DNA for the CDR3: TGTGCCAGCAGTGCCAACAGGGGTAGCAATCAGCCCCAGCATTTT.

This clonotype occurred many times. This chain links TRBV20-1 with TRBJ2-5; the D is unclear. This CDR3 is built from 10 residues. CDR1 and CDR2 from the germline V gene are DFQATT and SNEGSKA (reference sequence). Trimming cost V 7 bases and J 4 bases, with 7 bases left between them. The CDR3 spells CSVTVETQYF. The CDR3 DNA sequence: TGCAGTGTCACCGTAGAGACCCAGTACTTC.

As concerns this clonotype: Just one base apart from a much larger clone, this may be a read error. The rearrangement joins TRBV9 to TRBJ1-5, with D unresolved. The CDR3 has 15 residues. Trimming pared 2 bases from V and 7 bases from J, leaving 16 bases between. The germline V gene has CDR1 SGDLS and CDR2 YYNGEE. The CDR3, as DNA: TGTGCCAGCAGCGTGAGTCCAGGAATCAAGCAGCCCCAGCATTTT. It translates to CASSVSPGIKQPQHF.

Comments on this clonotype: Possible read error: a much larger clone is one base away. The chain uses TRBV3-1 and TRBJ1-1; possibly TRBD1 for D (5 bases). V shed 3 bases and J shed 8 bases, with 7 bases lying between them. CDR1 is LGHDT, CDR2 YNNKEL, per germline (reference sequence). The CDR3 spans 11 residues. The CDR3 region is CASSHEGEAFF. CDR3 DNA sequence: TGTGCCAGCAGCCACGAGGGGGAAGCTTTCTTT.

This clonotype was seen at least ten times. The rearrangement links TRBV12-3 or TRBV12-4 to TRBJ1-3; D gene unclear. This CDR3 spans 13 amino acids. Trimming removed 2 bases from V and 4 bases from J, with 6 bases in between. The CDR3 here is CASSLSPGNTIYF. The CDR3 DNA sequence: TGTGCCAGCAGTTTATCTCCCGGAAACACCATATATTTT.

This clonotype was detected only once. Being one base from a much bigger clone, this may be a read error. The chain uses TRBV7-9 and TRBJ2-5, with D perhaps matching TRBD2 (6 bases). CDR1 SEHNR and CDR2 FQNEAQ come from the germline V gene (reference sequence). There are 13 residues in the CDR3. The germline V and J ends were trimmed by 8 bases and 4 bases, with 14 bases remaining between them. CDR3 nucleotide sequence: TGTGCCAGCGGCCCGGGGGTAGTAGAGACCCAGTACTTC. This gives the protein CASGPGVVETQYF. Based on the CDR3 plus reference TRBV7-9 and TRBJ2-5, the full variable domain is DTGVSQNPRHKITKRGQNVTFRCDPISEHNRLYWYRQTLGQGPEFLTYFQNEAQLEKSRLLSDRFSAERPKGSFSTLEIQRTEQGDSAMYLCASGPGVVETQYFGPGTRLLVL.

In the case of this clonotype: A single base separates this from a much larger clone, so it may be a read error. This sequence joins TRBV7-9 and TRBJ2-7; TRBD1 matches 7 bases. Per germline, CDR1 SEHNR and CDR2 FQNEAQ (reference sequence). V trimming: 4 bases; J trimming: 0 bases; junction bases outside the gene matches: 12. This CDR3 has 17 residues. CDR3 DNA: TGTGCCAGCAGCTGTGGGGCTAACCGGGACAGCTCCTACGAGCAGTACTTC. This sequence encodes CASSCGANRDSSYEQYF.